This TCR beta chain was identified during a study of human T cells and chemical hapten exposure. Study-level information: Each patient's scalp received weekly diphenylcyclopropenone throughout the approximately 23-week study.

In germline, CDR1 is SQVTM, CDR2 ANQGSEA. This CDR3 comprises 13 residues. Trimming shortened V by 0 bases and J by 10 bases, and 15 bases separated the two germline ends. Authors' data handling: From around 25,000 to 690,000 TCRs were found per sample, with a median of 95,638. Via MiXCR, TCRdb re-called the RACE reads, giving one row per CDR3 protein. The V and J calls shown here were made by TCRdb, not taken from the authors' results. The sample lists about 52,000 distinct CDR3 sequences; 8.5% to 10% were seen once. Remarks on this clonotype: Its matching antigen is unknown.

Indicated time point: pre-sensitization, week 0. Documented treatment: therapeutic diphenylcyclopropenone sensitization with weekly scalp DPC. Extraction yielded total RNA from whole blood (unfractionated). The study's findings and limits: TCRs at a frequency above 1 in 1000 stayed unchanged with DPC sensitization.

This TCR was recovered from a woman aged 25 to 39 with alopecia areata. Some clones in this sample may be carry-over from other donors' samples. The specimen comprised whole blood, sampled in connection with sensitization to the hapten diphenylcyclopropenone (DPC). The genes are TRBV29-1 and TRBJ1-1; D uncertain. The CDR3 region is CSVEDQVGRAAFF. CDR3 coding DNA: TGCAGCGTTGAAGATCAGGTAGGAAGGGCAGCTTTCTTT.